These T cell receptor beta chains were read from a single sample in a study of blood T cell repertoires in COVID-19. The assay was immunoSEQ multiplex PCR, and TCRdb's table has in-frame clones only and misses some. The sample holds about 280,000 clones, approximately 78% seen once. What was sequenced was PBMCs or T cells enriched from blood (not recorded which). The receptors shown here come from a middle-aged man who had been exposed to COVID-19. The CDR3 runs from the conserved cysteine through the conserved F or W. The D gene is left open where the match is weak. Size is stated for part of the rows, as once, few or many counts, or as a class when the clone is expanded.

size	V	D	J	DNA	CDR3
NA	TRBV19	TRBD1	TRBJ2-7	TGTGCCAGTAGGACAGGGGGCGACATGGTGGACGAGCAGTACTTC	CASRTGGDMVDEQYF
NA	TRBV6-4	NA	TRBJ1-1	TGTGCCAGCAGTGCTCCCGCGAGCTTGGGGGCCACTGAAGCTTTCTTT	CASSAPASLGATEAFF
NA	TRBV19	TRBD2	TRBJ2-7	TGTGCCAGTAGCCTGAGTAGCGGGAGATCCTACGAGCAGTACTTC	CASSLSSGRSYEQYF
NA	TRBV7-2	NA	TRBJ1-5	TGTGCCAGCAGCTTAAATCGGGGGGAGGGTCAGCCCCAGCATTTT	CASSLNRGEGQPQHF
NA	TRBV5-1	TRBD2	TRBJ2-7	TGCGCCAGCAGCTTAACAGGTAGCGGGAGCTACGAGCAGTACTTC	CASSLTGSGSYEQYF
NA	TRBV3-1/TRBV3-2	NA	TRBJ2-1	TGTGCCAGCAGCCGCACACAAACGTCCTACAATGAGCAGTTCTTC	CASSRTQTSYNEQFF
once	TRBV5-1	TRBD2	TRBJ2-2	TGCGCCAGCAAAGGGCAGCCGGGGGGCACCGGGGAGCTGTTTTTT	CASKGQPGGTGELFF
NA	TRBV18	NA	TRBJ2-6	TGTGCCAGCTCACTGGAGATTCTATCCTCTGGGGCCAACGTCCTGACTTTC	CASSLEILSSGANVLTF
NA	TRBV12-5	NA	TRBJ1-5	TGTGCTAGTGGTTTGGTCTTCTCACAGCGGCCCCTACCCAATCAGCCCCAGCATTTT	CASGLVFSQRPLPNQPQHF
NA	TRBV10-3	NA	TRBJ2-5	TGTGCCATCAGTGAGACAGTGGAGACCCAGTACTTC	CAISETVETQYF
NA	TRBV29-1	TRBD1	TRBJ1-2	TGCAGGGGAGGACAGGACGGTGGCTACACCTTC	CRGGQDGGYTF
NA	TRBV7-2	NA	TRBJ2-1	TGTGCCAGCAGCTTTCAGGGTATGAATGAGCAGTTCTTC	CASSFQGMNEQFF
NA	TRBV7-2	NA	TRBJ2-1	TGTGCCAGCAGCTTAGTCTTCGTTTTTGGCAGCTACAATGAGCAGTTCTTC	CASSLVFVFGSYNEQFF
once	TRBV18	NA	TRBJ1-6	TGTGCCAGCTCGTCCCAGGGGCCCATCCAGATTAATTCACCCCTCCACTTT	CASSSQGPIQINSPLHF
NA	TRBV7-9	NA	TRBJ1-2	TGTGCCAGCAGCTTCGGCAGGGCGAAAGGCTACACCTTC	CASSFGRAKGYTF
NA	TRBV9	NA	TRBJ2-7	TGTGCCAGCAGCGGAGACAGCCCCTATTACGAGCAGTACTTC	CASSGDSPYYEQYF
NA	TRBV6-5	TRBD1	TRBJ2-7	TGTGCCAGCAGTTACTCCTACAGGGGTCTCATCTACGAGCAGTACTTC	CASSYSYRGLIYEQYF
NA	TRBV5-5	NA	TRBJ1-2	TGTGCCAGCAGCCCGTGGACAGCCTATGGCTACACCTTC	CASSPWTAYGYTF
once	TRBV9	NA	TRBJ1-4	TGTGCCAGCAGCCGAAGACAGATTGCAACTAATGAAAAACTGTTTTTT	CASSRRQIATNEKLFF
NA	TRBV29-1	NA	TRBJ1-2	TGCAGCGTTTTCGATGGCTACACCTTC	CSVFDGYTF
NA	TRBV18	NA	TRBJ1-4	TGTGCCAGCTCACAAGGGGTCCCCGCGGCTAATGAAAAACTGTTTTTT	CASSQGVPAANEKLFF
NA	TRBV29-1	TRBD1	TRBJ2-7	TGCAGCGTGTCCCGGGGACAGCCCTACGAGCAGTACTTC	CSVSRGQPYEQYF
NA	TRBV7-9	TRBD2	TRBJ2-6	TGTGCCAGCAGCACCCCCGGGGGGGGTGGGGCCAACGTCCTGACTTTC	CASSTPGGGGANVLTF
once	TRBV7-9	TRBD2	TRBJ2-5	TGTGCCAGCAGCTTGGTAGCGGGAGAGGGGGAGACCCAGTACTTC	CASSLVAGEGETQYF
NA	TRBV29-1	NA	TRBJ2-6	TGCAGCACCCAGGGTGGAGGGGCCAACGTCCTGACTTTC	CSTQGGGANVLTF
NA	TRBV19	TRBD1	TRBJ1-5	TGTGCCAGTAGAGGGACAGGAAGGGCAGGGGCCCGTCAGCCCCAGCATTTT	CASRGTGRAGARQPQHF
NA	TRBV11-3	TRBD1	TRBJ1-1	TGTGCCAGCACGCCGGGACAGGGGGCTGAAGCTTTCTTT	CASTPGQGAEAFF
few	TRBV24-1	TRBD2	TRBJ2-7	TGTGCCACCAGTGATTACCGGGACTACCAAGAGGGCGAGCAGTACTTC	CATSDYRDYQEGEQYF
NA	TRBV30	TRBD2	TRBJ2-1	TGTGCTCTAGCGACTAGCGGGATTATTTCAGCAATTGAGCAGTTCTTC	CALATSGIISAIEQFF
NA	TRBV6-5	TRBD2	TRBJ2-5	TGTGCCAGCAGTTACTCCCTAACCGGGGGGGAGACCCAGTACTTC	CASSYSLTGGETQYF
NA	TRBV27	NA	TRBJ2-7	TGTGCCAGCTCGAGAGAAGGCCCGGGGTTCTACGAGCAGTACTTC	CASSREGPGFYEQYF
NA	TRBV7-9	NA	TRBJ1-4	TGTGCCTCATCAGCGAACCTTGAAAAACTGTTTTTT	CASSANLEKLFF
NA	TRBV10-3	TRBD2	TRBJ2-7	TGTGCCATCAGAGGCGGGAGCTCCTACGAGCAGTACTTC	CAIRGGSSYEQYF
NA	TRBV2	NA	TRBJ2-3	TGTGCCAGCAGATTTTCCCGGAGCCAGAGCACAGATACGCAGTATTTT	CASRFSRSQSTDTQYF
NA	TRBV5-1	NA	TRBJ2-3	TGCGCCAGCAGTTGGCTAGTGAGCACAGATACGCAGTATTTT	CASSWLVSTDTQYF
once	TRBV5-3	NA	TRBJ2-1	TGTGCCAGAAGCTCCAAAGGGGGTCCGCCGTACAATGAGCAGTTCTTC	CARSSKGGPPYNEQFF
NA	TRBV24-1	NA	TRBJ2-1	TGTGCCACCAGTGATGTGGAGGGGTCGAGCTCCTACAATGAGCAGTTCTTC	CATSDVEGSSSYNEQFF
NA	TRBV30	TRBD2	TRBJ2-2	TGTGCCTGGAGTCTCCCCCAGGGACTAGCGGGAGGGCCGTCCTACGGGGAGCTGTTTTTT	CAWSLPQGLAGGPSYGELFF
NA	TRBV27	TRBD1	TRBJ1-6	TGTGCCAGCAGATACTCTGACAGGGGTAATTCACCCCTCCACTTT	CASRYSDRGNSPLHF
NA	TRBV6-5	NA	TRBJ2-3	TGTGCCAGCAGTTACTCTCGGACAGCCCGCACAGATACGCAGTATTTT	CASSYSRTARTDTQYF
NA	TRBV2	NA	TRBJ1-2	TGTGCCAGCACTGTTTTGGCACCTGAGGGCTATGGCTACACCTTC	CASTVLAPEGYGYTF
NA	TRBV19	NA	TRBJ2-3	TGTGCCAGTAGAAAAACAGGGCCCCGGTCTGGTACGCAGTATTTT	CASRKTGPRSGTQYF
NA	TRBV3-1/TRBV3-2	NA	TRBJ2-1	TGTGCCAGCAGCCTGCCGGGCTCCTACAATGAGCAGTTCTTC	CASSLPGSYNEQFF
NA	TRBV18	TRBD2	TRBJ2-2	TGTGCCAGCTCACCACCGCAACTAGCGGGAGTAGCCGGGGAGCTGTTTTTT	CASSPPQLAGVAGELFF
few	TRBV10-1	NA	TRBJ2-2	TGCGCCAGCAGAGCGAATGCGAACACCGGGGAGCTGTTTTTT	CASRANANTGELFF
few	TRBV3-1/TRBV3-2	TRBD1	TRBJ1-1	TGTGCCAGCAGTCAGACAGGGGTTACGGCTTTCTTT	CASSQTGVTAFF
NA	TRBV5-8	NA	TRBJ1-3	TGTGCCAGCAGCTTGTTTACAGGCCCGACTGGAAACACCATATATTTT	CASSLFTGPTGNTIYF
NA	TRBV13	TRBD2	TRBJ2-5	TGTGCCAGCAGCTTAAGAGCGGGAGGTGGTGAGACCCAGTACTTC	CASSLRAGGGETQYF
NA	TRBV5-1	NA	TRBJ1-5	TGCGCCAGCAGCTTGGCCGAGAATCAGCCCCAGCATTTT	CASSLAENQPQHF
NA	TRBV30	NA	TRBJ1-1	TGTGCCTGGAGTCTGGAGAACCAAGCTTTCTTT	CAWSLENQAFF